These 20 T cell receptor beta chains came from one sample sequenced in a study of cytomegalovirus exposure and HLA in healthy donors listed by TCRdb under 2017. The library came from the immunoSEQ multiplex PCR assay. A mixture of 60 forward primers for TCR Vbeta segments and 13 reverse primers for TCR Jbeta segments was used in the multiplex PCR. TCRdb took this table from immuneACCESS and kept in-frame rearrangements with V and J called. Such tables lack part of the clones; where checked against another copy, unresolved V genes explain under half of the gap, and the rest is unexplained. Here the sample has about 120,000 clones; approximately 8.6% occur a single time. The leading ten clones occupy 5% to 6.5% of the sample. Sample: PBMCs. The receptors shown here come from a middle-aged woman in good health and CMV-seropositive.

V gene TRBV2 combines with J gene TRBJ1-2; the D gene is possibly TRBD1 (5 bases). Germline V gene data show CDR1 as SNHLY and CDR2 as FYNNEI. The CDR3 contains 14 residues. V gave up 7 bases and J gave up 2 bases, with 14 bases separating them. DNA for the CDR3: TGTGCCAGCATATCGCCTCGGGGGAACTATGGCTACACCTTC. Its translation is CASISPRGNYGYTF.

This clone turned up a few times. V is TRBV7-3 and J is TRBJ2-7, with D possibly matching TRBD1 (5 bases). V gave up 5 bases and J gave up 1 base, with 12 bases separating them. Germline V gene data show CDR1 as SGHTA and CDR2 as FQGTGA. The CDR3 has 14 amino acids. The CDR3 loop reads CASSPEQGSYEQYF. DNA of the CDR3: TGTGCCAGCAGCCCCGAGCAGGGATCCTACGAGCAGTACTTC.

This clone turned up a few times. This chain joins TRBV19 and TRBJ2-5, with D possibly TRBD1 on 6 matching bases. The assigned J gene may be wrong: the sequence end matches TRBJ2-7 better. This CDR3 has 15 residues. The germline V gene has CDR1 LNHDA and CDR2 SQIVND (reference sequence). CDR3 nucleotides: TGTGCCAGTAGTATAGATACAGGGCGCTTCTACGAGCAGTACTTC. Amino acid sequence: CASSIDTGRFYEQYF.

This clone was seen only a few times. The chain recombines TRBV6-5 with TRBJ2-7, with 9 bases lining up with TRBD1. The V gene's germline CDR1 is MNHEY and CDR2 SVGAGI. The ends lost 4 bases at V and 4 bases at J; junction bases unmatched: 8. The CDR3 length is 15 residues. The CDR3 loop reads CASSSPTGGKYEQYF. CDR3 sequence (DNA): TGTGCCAGCAGTTCCCCGACAGGGGGGAAATACGAGCAGTACTTC.

The chain combines TRBV6-5 with TRBJ1-5; TRBD1 matches at 7 bases. Unmatched junction bases numbered 4, after V lost 8 bases and J lost 0 bases. The CDR3 has 14 amino acids. CDR1 is MNHEY, CDR2 SVGAGI, per germline. The DNA of the CDR3 is TGTGCCAGCTCGACAGGGTATAGCAATCAGCCCCAGCATTTT. This sequence encodes CASSTGYSNQPQHF.

This clone was detected only a few times. The genes are TRBV15 and TRBJ2-5; 13 positions agree with TRBD2. Per the germline V gene, CDR1 is LNHNV and CDR2 is YYDKDF (reference sequence). V was clipped by 3 bases and J by 3 bases; unmatched bases: 10. This CDR3 has 18 residues. CDR3 DNA sequence: TGTGCCACCAGCAGGTTGACTAGCGGGGGGATATATAAAGAGACCCAGTACTTC. It codes for CATSRLTSGGIYKETQYF.

The rearrangement joins TRBV10-1 to TRBJ2-2, with D possibly matching TRBD2 (6 bases). The length of the CDR3 is 16 residues. The V and J ends lost 8 bases and 1 base respectively, with 17 bases between them. Germline loops: CDR1 WNHNN, CDR2 SYGVQD (reference sequence). CDR3 nucleotide sequence: TGCGCCAGCGGAGGGGAGAGGACACTGAACACCGGGGAGCTGTTTTTT. Amino acids: CASGGERTLNTGELFF.

The rearrangement uses TRBV5-6 and TRBJ2-3; no clear D. CDR3 size: 16 residues. The ends were cut back, 0 bases at V and 4 bases at J, with 15 bases in the middle. CDR1 and CDR2 (germline): SGHDT, YYEEEE. CDR3 in amino acids: CASSLGPRMGADTQYF. CDR3 coding DNA: TGTGCCAGCAGCTTGGGACCTCGTATGGGCGCAGATACGCAGTATTTT.

V gene TRBV5-1 combines with J gene TRBJ1-2; 8 nucleotides match TRBD1. The CDR3 has 16 residues. The ends lost 5 bases at V and 4 bases at J; junction bases unmatched: 13. Germline CDR1 and CDR2: SGHRS and YFSETQ. CDR3 residues: CASRERTGLASYGYTF. The CDR3 nucleotides read TGCGCCAGCAGAGAAAGGACAGGGTTAGCTTCCTATGGCTACACCTTC.

This clone has only a few counts. This chain connects TRBV5-1 to TRBJ1-4; 8 bases agree with TRBD1. Germline V gene sequence: CDR1 SGHRS, CDR2 YFSETQ. The CDR3 is 14 residues long. The J segment lost 8 bases and the V segment lost 3 bases, leaving 6 bases of the junction unmatched. CDR3 sequence: CASSSWTGSEKLFF. Here the CDR3 DNA reads TGCGCCAGCAGCTCGTGGACAGGGTCGGAAAAACTGTTTTTT.

This clone showed up just a few times. The V call is TRBV28, the J call TRBJ2-3; 8 nucleotides agree with TRBD2. With 5 bases clipped from V and 4 bases from J, the junction kept 8 bases outside the gene matches. The CDR3 runs to 15 residues. The germline gives CDR1 MDHEN, CDR2 SYDVKM. The CDR3 coding sequence is TGTGCCAGCAGTCCGGCGGGGGGATTGGCAGATACGCAGTATTTT. Translation gives CASSPAGGLADTQYF.

This clone was observed a handful of times. The rearrangement links TRBV4-1 to TRBJ1-1; D gene unclear. Germline V gene sequence: CDR1 MGHRA, CDR2 YSYEKL. The CDR3 is made up of 15 amino acids. Trimming removed 7 bases at V and 0 bases at J, with 15 bases between. The CDR3 here is CASTGVPHLNTEAFF. CDR3 sequence (DNA): TGCGCCAGCACCGGAGTTCCACATTTGAACACTGAAGCTTTCTTT.

The sample holds a few counts of this clone. The V and J genes are TRBV28 and TRBJ1-3; D is uncertain. The CDR3 is 16 amino acids. Trimming removed 7 bases at V and 7 bases at J, with 23 bases between. CDR1 and CDR2 (germline): MDHEN, SYDVKM. CDR3 amino acids: CASTAPKHGGGNTIYF. CDR3 in DNA: TGTGCCAGCACCGCACCCAAGCACGGTGGTGGTAACACCATATATTTT.

This clone was counted between two and nine times. The genes are TRBV19 and TRBJ2-7; D is possibly TRBD1 (6 bases). The CDR3 is made up of 14 amino acids. The V end lost 5 bases, the J end lost 2 bases, and 13 bases lay between the germline ends. The germline V gene encodes CDR1 LNHDA and CDR2 SQIVND (reference sequence). The CDR3 spells CASSPYRVPYEQYF. As DNA, the CDR3 is TGTGCCAGTAGTCCCTACAGGGTTCCCTACGAGCAGTACTTC.

The V and J genes are TRBV19 and TRBJ2-1; TRBD2 matches at 7 bases. CDR3 length: 17 amino acids. V gave up 7 bases and J gave up 0 bases; unmatched junction bases: 12. Per the germline V gene, CDR1 is LNHDA and CDR2 is SQIVND (reference sequence). In nucleotides, the CDR3 is TGTGCCAGTACCGCTTGGGGGGGGGTAAGCTCCTACAATGAGCAGTTCTTC. It yields the protein CASTAWGGVSSYNEQFF.

This chain uses TRBV30 with TRBJ1-4; D possibly corresponds to TRBD1 (5 bases). This CDR3 has 15 residues. The V gene's germline CDR1 is GTSNPN and CDR2 SVGIG (reference sequence). The V end lost 7 bases, the J end lost 2 bases, and 17 bases lay between the germline ends. DNA of the CDR3: TGTGCCTCCAGGCGGGAAACAGGCACTAATGAAAAACTGTTTTTT. Translating it yields CASRRETGTNEKLFF.

Note on this clone: An end of the junction differs from the germline gene, which may be a read error. The chain recombines TRBV4-1 with TRBJ1-3, with a weak D call TRBD1 (6 bases). CDR1 MGHRA and CDR2 YSYEKL come from the germline V gene. This CDR3 comprises 15 residues. Here the CDR3 DNA reads TGCGCCAGCAGCCAGCAACAGGGTTCTGGAAACAACATATATTTT. This codes for CASSQQQGSGNNIYF.

A few counts support this clone. The chain employs TRBV30 and TRBJ2-1, with TRBD2 as a possible D gene (5 bases). Germline assignment: CDR1 GTSNPN and CDR2 SVGIG (reference sequence). V lost 3 bases, J lost 0 bases, and 9 bases lay in between. This CDR3 has 14 amino acids. CDR3 sequence: CAWSPGSSYNEQFF. In nucleotides, the CDR3 is TGTGCCTGGAGCCCGGGGAGCTCCTACAATGAGCAGTTCTTC.

This chain joins TRBV18 and TRBJ2-7, with 7 bases lining up with TRBD1. The CDR3 spans 14 residues. After removal of 2 bases from V and 1 base from J, the junction contained 2 bases not matched to a gene. Looked up from germline, CDR1 is KGHSH and CDR2 is LQKENI. The CDR3 is CASSPTGASYEQYF. The CDR3 coding sequence is TGTGCCAGCTCACCAACAGGGGCTTCCTACGAGCAGTACTTC.

The chain recombines TRBV21-1 with TRBJ1-6; the table's D call TRBD1 went unverified against the DNA. TRBV21-1 is a listed pseudogene. CDR3 length equals 13 residues. Here the CDR3 DNA reads TGTGCCAGCAACAGGGGCGCCGATTCACCCCTCCACTTT. Its protein product is CASNRGADSPLHF.